One and the same sample provided the 8 T cell receptor beta chains below, sequenced in a study of long-term antiretroviral therapy in people with HIV. Version v3.0 of the immunoSEQ assay ran at survey level. This table comes from immunoSEQ multiplex PCR, and its TCRdb copy is limited to in-frame clones, with some not included. The sample contains tens of thousands of clones, just over 90% of which appear only once. Sequenced here: unsorted PBMCs, sampled 3.1 years after starting antiretroviral therapy. These TCRs come from a young man with HIV.

This clone occurred a few times. Here the CDR3 DNA reads TGTGCCAGCACCACAAACACTGAAGCTTTCTTT. Translated: CASTTNTEAFF. The rearrangement uses TRBV6-5 and TRBJ1-1; the D is unclear. This CDR3 spans 11 amino acids. Germline CDR1 is MNHEY and CDR2 is SVGAGI. The V end was cut by 7 bases, the J end by 2 bases, with 5 bases between.

The J gene is TRBJ1-1, the V gene TRBV30; TRBD1 matches at 7 bases. The CDR3 consists of 14 residues. The V and J ends lost 8 bases and 0 bases, in that order; junction bases with no gene match: 9. Germline values: CDR1 GTSNPN, CDR2 SVGIG (reference sequence). Written as DNA, the CDR3 is TGTGCCCGGGCCAGGGGGGGGCTGAACACTGAAGCTTTCTTT. This codes for CARARGGLNTEAFF.

The chain links TRBV5-6 to TRBJ2-5; possible D gene TRBD2, 6 bases. Germline-derived CDR1 and CDR2 are SGHDT and YYEEEE. The CDR3 covers 13 residues. Trimming left V 6 bases short and J 1 base short, with 10 bases between. The CDR3 is CASTRGVQETQYF. The CDR3 coding sequence is TGTGCCAGCACACGCGGGGTCCAAGAGACCCAGTACTTC.

This clone was recorded only once. V gene TRBV11-2 combines with J gene TRBJ2-2, with 7 positions matching TRBD1. V shed 2 bases and J 4 bases; nucleotides not matched to a gene: 4. This CDR3 is 15 amino acids long. Looked up from germline, CDR1 is SGHAT and CDR2 is FQNNGV. The CDR3 region has the DNA TGTGCCAGCAGCTTACGACAGGGTATCACCGGGGAGCTGTTTTTT. Protein: CASSLRQGITGELFF.

J is TRBJ1-2 and V is TRBV2, with TRBD1 matching over 9 bases. V shed 11 bases, J shed 4 bases, and the junction held 2 bases outside the gene matches. The CDR3 runs 11 residues. The V gene's germline CDR1 is SNHLY and CDR2 FYNNEI. CDR3 loop: CADRGAYGYTF. CDR3 coding DNA: TGTGCCGACAGGGGGGCCTATGGCTACACCTTC. Supplemented by reference TRBV2 and TRBJ1-2, the full variable domain reads EPEVTQTPSHQVTQMGQEVILRCVPISNHLYFYWYRQILGQKVEFLVSFYNNEISEKSEIFDDQFSVERPDGSNFTLKIRSTKLEDSAMYFCADRGAYGYTFGSGTRLTVV.

In its sample, this clone was seen once. The J gene is TRBJ2-4, the V gene TRBV5-5; 11 bases line up with TRBD1. V was clipped by 4 bases and J by 8 bases; unmatched bases: 11. This CDR3 comprises 16 residues. The germline gives CDR1 SGHKS, CDR2 YYEKEE (reference sequence). In DNA form, the CDR3 reads TGTGCCAGCAGCCCGGCCGGGGGACAGGGGGAAGACATTCAGTACTTC. Its protein is CASSPAGGQGEDIQYF.

The chain couples TRBV5-8 to TRBJ1-5; TRBD1 matches at 8 bases. CDR1 and CDR2 (germline): SGHTS, YDEGEE. V shed 7 bases, J shed 11 bases, and the junction held 11 bases outside the gene matches. The CDR3 has 13 amino acids. The CDR3 nucleotides are TGTGCCAGCCGTTCGGGACAGGCCAGGGCCCAGCATTTT. It specifies CASRSGQARAQHF.

This chain links TRBV18 with TRBJ1-6, with D perhaps matching TRBD1 (5 bases). Germline V lookup: CDR1 KGHSH, CDR2 LQKENI. The CDR3 is 15 amino acids. The V and J ends lost 3 bases and 8 bases respectively, with 14 bases between them. In DNA, the CDR3 is TGTGCCAGCTCACCCCCCGGGACGGTATATTCACCCCTCCACTTT. It yields the protein CASSPPGTVYSPLHF. Full variable domain (rest looked up from reference TRBV18 and TRBJ1-6): NAGVMQNPRHLVRRRGQEARLRCSPMKGHSHVYWYRQLPEEGLKFMVYLQKENIIDESGMPKERFSAEFPKEGPSILRIQQVVRGDSAAYFCASSPPGTVYSPLHFGNGTRLTVT.